This T cell receptor beta chain was identified during a study of T-cell memory formation after mild COVID-19. Study summary: Clustering of TCRs was largely donor specific.

TCRdb re-analysed the 5' RACE reads in MiXCR, keeping a single row per CDR3 protein. The sample shows 300,000 to 400,000 distinct CDR3 sequences, roughly 15% of them seen only once. Germline CDR1 reads MGHRA; CDR2 reads YSYEKL. Germline trimming cut 2 bases from V and 2 bases from J; bases unmatched to any gene: 4. This CDR3 comprises 15 residues. Study-level points and caveats: Clones contracting over day 15 to 85 were CD4/CD8 balanced, with later expanders leaning CD4+. Specificity for SARS-CoV-2 was not confirmed among the second-wave clones peaking on day 37. Contracting CD8+ clones were enriched in EMRA, CD4+ mainly in CM and EM.

As to this clonotype: Its antigen is still unknown.

Material: PBMCs or a T cell subset sorted from them (not recorded which). The chain employs TRBV4-1 and TRBJ2-7; 9 bases agree with TRBD1. The receptor was isolated from a man between 18 and 35 years old who had mild COVID-19 (a few samples of this study predate the infection). Cell type and time point are not known. CDR3 sequence reads: CASSQRTGAAYEQYF. CDR3 coding DNA: TGCGCCAGCAGCCAACGGACAGGGGCGGCCTACGAGCAGTACTTC.